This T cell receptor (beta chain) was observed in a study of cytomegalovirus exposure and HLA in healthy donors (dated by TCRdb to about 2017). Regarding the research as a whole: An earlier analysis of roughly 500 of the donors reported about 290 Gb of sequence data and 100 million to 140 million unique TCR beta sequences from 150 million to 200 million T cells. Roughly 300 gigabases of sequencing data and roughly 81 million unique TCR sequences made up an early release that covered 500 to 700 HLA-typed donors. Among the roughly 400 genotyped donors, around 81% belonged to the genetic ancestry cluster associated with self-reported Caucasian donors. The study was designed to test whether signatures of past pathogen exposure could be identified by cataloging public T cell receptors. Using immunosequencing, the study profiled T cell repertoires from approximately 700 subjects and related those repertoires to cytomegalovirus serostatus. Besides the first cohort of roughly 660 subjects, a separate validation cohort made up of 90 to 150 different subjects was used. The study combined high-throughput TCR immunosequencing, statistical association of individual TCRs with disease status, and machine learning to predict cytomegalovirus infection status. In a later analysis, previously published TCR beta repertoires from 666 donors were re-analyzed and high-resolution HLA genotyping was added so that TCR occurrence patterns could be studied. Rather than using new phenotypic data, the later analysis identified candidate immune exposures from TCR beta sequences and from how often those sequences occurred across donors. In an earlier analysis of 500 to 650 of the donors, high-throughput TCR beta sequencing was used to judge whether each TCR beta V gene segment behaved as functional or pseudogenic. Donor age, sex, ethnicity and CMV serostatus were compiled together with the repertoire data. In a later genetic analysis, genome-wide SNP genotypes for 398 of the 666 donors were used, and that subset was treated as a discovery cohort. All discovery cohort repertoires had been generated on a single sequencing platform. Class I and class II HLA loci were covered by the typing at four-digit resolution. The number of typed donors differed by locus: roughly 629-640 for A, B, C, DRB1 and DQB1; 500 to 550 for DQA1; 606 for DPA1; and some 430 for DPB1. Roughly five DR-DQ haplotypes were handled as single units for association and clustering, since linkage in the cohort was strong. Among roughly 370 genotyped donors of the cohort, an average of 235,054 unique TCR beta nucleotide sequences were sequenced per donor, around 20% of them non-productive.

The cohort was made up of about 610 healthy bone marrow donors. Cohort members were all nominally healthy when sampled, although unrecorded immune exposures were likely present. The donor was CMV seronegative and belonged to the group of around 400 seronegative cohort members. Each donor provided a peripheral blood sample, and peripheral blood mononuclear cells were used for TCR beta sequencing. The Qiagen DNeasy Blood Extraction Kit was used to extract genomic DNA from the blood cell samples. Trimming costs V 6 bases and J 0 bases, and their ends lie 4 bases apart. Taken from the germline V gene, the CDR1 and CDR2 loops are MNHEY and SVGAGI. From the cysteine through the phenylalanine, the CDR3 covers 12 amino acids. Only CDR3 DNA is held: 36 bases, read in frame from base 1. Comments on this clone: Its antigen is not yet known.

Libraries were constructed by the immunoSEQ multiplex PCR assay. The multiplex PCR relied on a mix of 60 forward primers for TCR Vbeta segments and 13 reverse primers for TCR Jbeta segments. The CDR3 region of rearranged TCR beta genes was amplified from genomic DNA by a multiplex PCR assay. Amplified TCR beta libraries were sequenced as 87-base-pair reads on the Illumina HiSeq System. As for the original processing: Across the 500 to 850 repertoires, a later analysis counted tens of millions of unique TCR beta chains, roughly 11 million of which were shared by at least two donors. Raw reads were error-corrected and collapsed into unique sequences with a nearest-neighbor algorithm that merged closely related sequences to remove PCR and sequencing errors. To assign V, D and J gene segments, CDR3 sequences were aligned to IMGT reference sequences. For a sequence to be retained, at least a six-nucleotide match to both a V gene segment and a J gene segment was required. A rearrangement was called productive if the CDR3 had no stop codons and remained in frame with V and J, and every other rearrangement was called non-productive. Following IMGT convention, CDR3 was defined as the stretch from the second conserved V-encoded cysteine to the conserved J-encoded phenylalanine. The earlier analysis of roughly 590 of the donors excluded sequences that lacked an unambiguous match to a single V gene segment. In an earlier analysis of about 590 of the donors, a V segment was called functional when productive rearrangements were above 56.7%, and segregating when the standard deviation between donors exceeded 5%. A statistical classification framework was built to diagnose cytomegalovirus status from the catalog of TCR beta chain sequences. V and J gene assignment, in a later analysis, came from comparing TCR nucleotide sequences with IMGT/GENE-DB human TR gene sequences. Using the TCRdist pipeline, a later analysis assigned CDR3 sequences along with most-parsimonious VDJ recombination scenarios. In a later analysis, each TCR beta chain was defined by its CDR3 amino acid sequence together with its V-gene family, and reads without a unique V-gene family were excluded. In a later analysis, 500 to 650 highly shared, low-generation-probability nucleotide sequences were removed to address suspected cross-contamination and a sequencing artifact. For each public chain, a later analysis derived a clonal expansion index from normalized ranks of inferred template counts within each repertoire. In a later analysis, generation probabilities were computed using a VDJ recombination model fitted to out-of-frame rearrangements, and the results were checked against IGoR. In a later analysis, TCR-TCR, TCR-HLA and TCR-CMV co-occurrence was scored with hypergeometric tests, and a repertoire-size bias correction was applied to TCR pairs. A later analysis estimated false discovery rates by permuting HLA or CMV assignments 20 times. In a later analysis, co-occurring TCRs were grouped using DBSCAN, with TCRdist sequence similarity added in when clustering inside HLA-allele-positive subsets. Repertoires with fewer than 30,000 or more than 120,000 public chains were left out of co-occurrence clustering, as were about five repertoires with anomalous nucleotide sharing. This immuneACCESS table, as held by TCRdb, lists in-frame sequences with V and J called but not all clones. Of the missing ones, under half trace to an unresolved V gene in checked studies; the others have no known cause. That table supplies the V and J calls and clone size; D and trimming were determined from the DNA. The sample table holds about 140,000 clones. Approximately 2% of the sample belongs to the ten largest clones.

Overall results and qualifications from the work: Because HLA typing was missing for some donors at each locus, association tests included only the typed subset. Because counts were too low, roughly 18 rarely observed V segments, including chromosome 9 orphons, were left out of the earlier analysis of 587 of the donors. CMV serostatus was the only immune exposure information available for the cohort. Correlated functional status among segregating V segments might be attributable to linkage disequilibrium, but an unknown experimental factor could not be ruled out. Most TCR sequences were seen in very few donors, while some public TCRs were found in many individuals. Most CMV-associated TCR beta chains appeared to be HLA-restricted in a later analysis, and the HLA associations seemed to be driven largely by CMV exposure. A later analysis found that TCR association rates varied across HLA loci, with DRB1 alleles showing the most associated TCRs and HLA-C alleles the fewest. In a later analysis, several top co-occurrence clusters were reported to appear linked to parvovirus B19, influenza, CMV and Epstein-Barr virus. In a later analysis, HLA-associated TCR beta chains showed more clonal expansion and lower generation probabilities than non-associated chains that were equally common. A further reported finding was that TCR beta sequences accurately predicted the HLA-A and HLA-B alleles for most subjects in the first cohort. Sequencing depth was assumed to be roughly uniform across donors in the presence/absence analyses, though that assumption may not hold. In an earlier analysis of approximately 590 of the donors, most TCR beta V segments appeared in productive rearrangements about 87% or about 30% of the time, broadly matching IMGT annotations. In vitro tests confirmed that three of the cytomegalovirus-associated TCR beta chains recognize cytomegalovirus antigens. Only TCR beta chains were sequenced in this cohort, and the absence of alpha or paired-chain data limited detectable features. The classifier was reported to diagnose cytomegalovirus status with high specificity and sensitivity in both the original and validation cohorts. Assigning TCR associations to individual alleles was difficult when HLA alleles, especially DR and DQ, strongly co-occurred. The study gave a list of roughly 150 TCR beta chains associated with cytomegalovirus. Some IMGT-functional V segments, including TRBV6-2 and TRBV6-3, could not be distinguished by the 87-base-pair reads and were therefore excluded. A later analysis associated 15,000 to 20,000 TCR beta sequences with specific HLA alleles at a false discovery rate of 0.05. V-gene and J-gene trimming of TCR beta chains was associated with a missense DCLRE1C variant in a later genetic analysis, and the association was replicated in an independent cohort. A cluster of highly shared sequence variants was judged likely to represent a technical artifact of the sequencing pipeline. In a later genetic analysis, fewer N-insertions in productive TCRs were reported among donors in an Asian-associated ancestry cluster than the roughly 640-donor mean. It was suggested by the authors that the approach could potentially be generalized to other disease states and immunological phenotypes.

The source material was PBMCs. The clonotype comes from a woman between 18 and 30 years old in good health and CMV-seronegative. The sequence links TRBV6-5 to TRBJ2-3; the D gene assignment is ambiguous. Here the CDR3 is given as CASRQSTDTQYF. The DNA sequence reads TGTGCCAGCAGACAGAGCACAGATACGCAGTATTTT.